This entry concerns a single T cell receptor beta chain. Its antigen is still unknown. The data were produced by immunoSEQ multiplex PCR, yet TCRdb's version contains in-frame clones alone and is incomplete. The repertoire holds over 150,000 clones, with around 88% as singletons. The germline V and J ends were trimmed by 4 bases and 3 bases, with 9 bases remaining between them. There are 13 residues in the CDR3. CDR1 is SQVTM, CDR2 ANQGSEA, per germline. The source of the sample is a study of T cell responses to AZD1222 COVID-19 vaccine. Study-wide findings and caveats: The study found Spike-specific TCR breadth and depth rose after two AZD1222 doses.

The source was peripheral blood, collected 28 days after the second AZD1222 dose. This sequence originates from an adult who received the AZD1222 COVID-19 vaccine. The chain joins TRBV29-1 to TRBJ2-2, with D perhaps matching TRBD2 (6 bases). The CDR3 DNA reads as TGCAGCGTTGGCGGGGTGTACACCGGGGAGCTGTTTTTT. It is translated as CSVGGVYTGELFF.